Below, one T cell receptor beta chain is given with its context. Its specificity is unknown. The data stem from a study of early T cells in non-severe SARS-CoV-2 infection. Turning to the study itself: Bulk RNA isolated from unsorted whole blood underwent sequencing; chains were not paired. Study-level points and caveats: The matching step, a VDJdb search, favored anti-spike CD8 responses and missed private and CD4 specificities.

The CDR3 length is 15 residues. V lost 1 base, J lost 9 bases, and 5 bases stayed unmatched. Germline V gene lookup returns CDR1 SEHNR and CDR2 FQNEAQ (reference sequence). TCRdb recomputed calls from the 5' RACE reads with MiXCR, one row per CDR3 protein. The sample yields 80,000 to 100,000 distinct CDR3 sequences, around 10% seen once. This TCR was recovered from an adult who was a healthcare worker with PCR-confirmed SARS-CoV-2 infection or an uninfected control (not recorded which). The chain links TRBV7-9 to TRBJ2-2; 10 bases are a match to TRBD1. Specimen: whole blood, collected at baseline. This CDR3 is CASSLGGQGYRELFF. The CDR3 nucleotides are TGTGCCAGCAGCTTAGGGGGACAGGGGTACCGGGAGCTGTTTTTT.